These 2 T cell receptor beta chains came from one sample sequenced in a study of PD-1 blockade in classical Hodgkin lymphoma. Sequencing used immunoSEQ multiplex PCR; TCRdb keeps in-frame clones, though not all of them. The sample holds 24,000 or so clones; just under 80% are singletons and the top ten take about 17%. Brentuximab vedotin exposure varied, and every patient relapsed after autologous stem cell transplantation. The starting material was peripheral blood mononuclear cells (PBMCs), obtained before the second cycle of nivolumab. The receptors stem from a human donor with classical Hodgkin lymphoma.

CDR3 nucleotides: TGTGCCAGCAGTAACACAGATACGCAGTATTTT. It codes for CASSNTDTQYF. The rearrangement links TRBV6-1 to TRBJ2-3; D gene unclear. Germline V CDR1 and CDR2: MNHNS, SASEGT. The CDR3 sequence is 11 residues long. Trimming pared 5 bases from V and 2 bases from J, leaving 2 bases between.

The rearrangement uses TRBV6-5 and TRBJ2-3; D gene uncertain. The V and J ends lost 3 bases and 1 base respectively, with 11 bases between them. CDR3 length equals 15 residues. Germline CDR1 reads MNHEY; CDR2 reads SVGAGI. CDR3 residues: CASSYFSSRTDTQYF. The CDR3 DNA is TGTGCCAGCAGTTATTTTAGTTCCCGCACAGATACGCAGTATTTT.